A selection of T cell receptor beta chains follows, all from one sample in a study of T cell responses to AZD1222 COVID-19 vaccine. The table came from immunoSEQ multiplex PCR; TCRdb's copy has only in-frame clones and leaves some out. The sample consists of 160,000 or so clones, roughly 90% of them appearing once. Specimen: peripheral blood, collected on day 0 of AZD1222 vaccination. These TCRs come from an adult in good health. The conserved cysteine and the conserved F or W are not part of the CDR3 here. D genes are given only for firm matches.

V gene	CDR3 length	J gene	D gene	CDR3 protein
TRBV4-2	13	TRBJ1-2	-	ASSQELGGNYGYT
TRBV2	10	TRBJ1-2	-	ARGPPGGGYT
TRBV10-1	14	TRBJ2-1	-	ASSDTGGADYNEQF
TRBV28	11	TRBJ2-7	-	ASSRFRGGEQY
TRBV3-1/TRBV3-2	14	TRBJ1-5	TRBD1	ASSQTVQGANQPQH
TRBV2	11	TRBJ1-5	-	ASSEQGRRPQH
TRBV24-1	14	TRBJ1-4	TRBD1	ATSDHRTGTPEKLF
TRBV9	11	TRBJ2-7	-	ASGGGFSYEQY
TRBV27	14	TRBJ1-1	-	ASSLFFTGYNTEAF
TRBV18	12	TRBJ1-5	TRBD1	ASSPSDRVQPQH